Given below is one T cell receptor (beta chain) in context. Germline V gene data show CDR1 as SGHTA and CDR2 as FQGNSA. The V gene lost 5 bases and the J gene lost 2 bases, with 19 bases spanning the gap. The CDR3 sequence is 16 residues long. TCR beta CDR3 region amplification was performed from RNA transcripts. When the TCR CDR3 underwent first-round RT-PCR, the HTBI primer set was used. TCRdb recomputed calls from the multiplex PCR reads with MiXCR, one row per CDR3 protein. The table has under 650,000 distinct CDR3 sequences, roughly 15% seen once. This specimen belongs to a study of T cells in Graves' hyperthyroidism and ophthalmopathy.

The source material was blood. The chain uses TRBV7-2 and TRBJ2-7, with D unclear. This receptor was taken from a woman between 25 and 40 years old with Graves' hyperthyroidism. CDR3 in DNA: TGTGCCAGCAGCCCAAACTCGGGTTATACAGCCTACGAGCAGTACTTC. It encodes CASSPNSGYTAYEQYF.